This T cell receptor beta chain stems from a study of beta chain features in type 1 diabetes. Whole-study context: Healthy donors and patients had similar age, gender and cell yields. Study results and limitations: A pattern of fewer insertions and more deletions at VDJ junctions was seen in type 1 diabetes patients. In every one of the four CD4+ subsets, TCRB CDR3s were moderately but significantly shorter in Type 1 diabetes patients.

J lost 5 bases, V lost 4 bases, and 9 bases had no gene match. Germline V gene lookup returns CDR1 KGHSH and CDR2 LQKENI. The CDR3 length is 15 residues. Worth noting for this clone: Antigen specificity is unknown.

Every bit of the isolated RNA underwent reverse transcription, so sequencing read expressed TCRB transcripts. Naive, central memory and regulatory T cell samples came to a mean of approximately 3.57 million reads. Sequencing used immunoSEQ multiplex PCR; TCRdb keeps in-frame clones, though not all of them. The sample lists about 350,000 clones, roughly 21% occurring once. The chain has TRBV18 and TRBJ2-7, with 9 bases that match TRBD1. The clonotype was recovered from a woman aged 18-35 years in good health. Source material: naive CD4+ T cells from blood. The CDR3 is CASSLTTGGFDEQYF. The DNA for the CDR3 is TGTGCCAGCTCACTTACGACAGGGGGTTTCGACGAGCAGTACTTC.